The rows below give T cell receptor beta chains drawn from one sample of a study of blood T cell repertoires in COVID-19. The repertoire was sequenced with immunoSEQ multiplex PCR; TCRdb's copy has only in-frame clones and lacks some. The table records fewer than 250,000 clones, 75% to 90% of them present only once. The sample taken for sequencing was PBMCs or T cells enriched from blood (not recorded which). These receptors came from a man in his fifties who had been exposed to COVID-19. Both conserved end residues are trimmed from each CDR3. Fields, in order: V gene, J gene, clone size, CDR3 protein. The size field is filled for only some rows; it gives once, few, many or a size class.

TRBV5-1	TRBJ1-5	few	ASSDGPTGEGNQPQH
TRBV27	TRBJ2-1	NA	ASKPIAGGNEQF
TRBV4-2	TRBJ2-5	NA	ASSLGTGAETQY
TRBV18	TRBJ2-3	NA	ASSGPDTQY
TRBV18	TRBJ2-1	NA	ASSPRASGVLSYNEQF
TRBV19	TRBJ2-2	NA	ATRLGLMSGELF
TRBV5-1	TRBJ2-7	once	ASSFGGGGTYEQY
TRBV28	TRBJ2-7	NA	ASRWGRGRSYEQY
TRBV5-1	TRBJ1-2	NA	ASSPDRENYGYT
TRBV10-3	TRBJ1-5	NA	AISASTGGNQPQH
TRBV19	TRBJ1-5	once	ASRPGLMIGGNQPQH
TRBV27	TRBJ2-3	NA	ASSLAGITDTQY
TRBV29-1	TRBJ1-1	NA	SVGQGTTEAF
TRBV7-2	TRBJ1-4	NA	ASSLRQGSEKLF
TRBV3-1/TRBV3-2	TRBJ1-6	few	ASSQGQVSSYNSPLH
TRBV9	TRBJ2-5	once	ASSVAYQETQY
TRBV18	TRBJ1-1	NA	ASSPSIVNTEAF
TRBV7-3	TRBJ1-5	NA	ASSLTGGQPQH
TRBV6-1	TRBJ1-1	NA	ASSEIPLREGGEAF
TRBV7-6	TRBJ2-5	NA	ASSFSRTSQETQY
TRBV5-1	TRBJ2-2	NA	ASSLGGVVNTGELF
TRBV9	TRBJ1-1	NA	ASSSRDRGASEAF
TRBV19	TRBJ2-7	NA	ASSIGGGPGDEQY
TRBV6-2/TRBV6-3	TRBJ1-1	NA	ASSYWDSRTEAF
TRBV28	TRBJ1-2	NA	ASSLSLSGQGHYGYT
TRBV25-1	TRBJ1-4	NA	ASTGDSKKLF
TRBV6-5	TRBJ2-2	NA	ASSRTRNLAGELF
TRBV2	TRBJ1-6	few	ASSPGPGSLH